The rows below give T cell receptor beta chains drawn from one sample of a study of PD-1 blockade in classical Hodgkin lymphoma. Clones were sequenced by immunoSEQ multiplex PCR, and TCRdb holds only the in-frame ones, with some missing. The table has around 60,000 clones, around nine tenths seen once. Source: peripheral blood mononuclear cells (PBMCs), taken before the fourth cycle of nivolumab. The receptors shown here come from a human donor with classical Hodgkin lymphoma. The CDR3 runs from the conserved cysteine through the conserved F or W. D genes are given only for firm matches. Some rows have no size entry. The others give once, few or many, or a class for an expanded clone.

D: NA
V: TRBV6-5
J: TRBJ2-6
size: once
DNA: TGTGCCAGCAGCCGACCGAGCTCTGGGGCCAACGTCCTGACTTTC
CDR3: CASSRPSSGANVLTF

D: TRBD2
V: TRBV28
J: TRBJ2-2
size: NA
DNA: TGTGCCAGCAGACTAGCGGACGAGTACACCGGGGAGCTGTTTTTT
CDR3: CASRLADEYTGELFF

D: NA
V: TRBV7-9
J: TRBJ1-1
size: NA
DNA: TGTGCCAGCAGCTTAAACCCTGGGCTTGGAGCTTTCTTT
CDR3: CASSLNPGLGAFF

D: NA
V: TRBV30
J: TRBJ2-7
size: NA
DNA: TGTGCCTGGAGTAAGGGGCAGGGAGTTGACGAGCAGTACTTC
CDR3: CAWSKGQGVDEQYF

D: NA
V: TRBV7-2
J: TRBJ2-7
size: NA
DNA: TGTGCCAGCAGCTTAGTTGGAGGGGCCTACGAGCAGTACTTC
CDR3: CASSLVGGAYEQYF

D: NA
V: TRBV11-3
J: TRBJ2-7
size: NA
DNA: TGTGCCAGCAGCACCGACAGAAATCTCTACGAGCAGTACTTC
CDR3: CASSTDRNLYEQYF

D: NA
V: TRBV9
J: TRBJ1-6
size: NA
DNA: TGTGCCAGCAGCGAAGGGCCCGAAAATTCACCCCTCCACTTT
CDR3: CASSEGPENSPLHF

D: NA
V: TRBV5-1
J: TRBJ2-4
size: once
DNA: TGCGCCAGCAGCTTGGTGCCAGGGGTAGGGAACATTCAGTACTTC
CDR3: CASSLVPGVGNIQYF

D: NA
V: TRBV7-9
J: TRBJ1-5
size: NA
DNA: TGTGCCAGCAGCTTCGGACAGAAAAATCAGCCCCAGCATTTT
CDR3: CASSFGQKNQPQHF

D: NA
V: TRBV5-1
J: TRBJ2-3
size: NA
DNA: TGCGCCAGCACCCCCCTTGTGGGCACAGATACGCAGTATTTT
CDR3: CASTPLVGTDTQYF

D: NA
V: TRBV14
J: TRBJ1-2
size: NA
DNA: TGTGCCAGCAGCCCGGGGACTTGGGGGTCTAACTATGGCTACACCTTC
CDR3: CASSPGTWGSNYGYTF

D: NA
V: TRBV19
J: TRBJ2-4
size: few
DNA: TGTGCCAGTAGTATTAATTTTGGTCAAGATTTAAACATTCAGTACTTC
CDR3: CASSINFGQDLNIQYF

D: TRBD1
V: TRBV7-9
J: TRBJ1-5
size: few
DNA: TGTGCCAGCAGCTTGACAGGGGGCAGCAATCAGCCCCAGCATTTT
CDR3: CASSLTGGSNQPQHF

D: TRBD1
V: TRBV19
J: TRBJ1-1
size: NA
DNA: TGTGCCAGTGGTAGAAGGGGGCTGACTGAAGCTTTCTTT
CDR3: CASGRRGLTEAFF

D: NA
V: TRBV27
J: TRBJ2-1
size: NA
DNA: TGTGCCAGCAGTTTGAATGGGGGAAATGAGCAGTTCTTC
CDR3: CASSLNGGNEQFF

D: NA
V: TRBV6-5
J: TRBJ1-5
size: NA
DNA: TGTGCCAGCAGCCAAGTTTTGGGGCCCCAGCATTTT
CDR3: CASSQVLGPQHF

D: TRBD2
V: TRBV30
J: TRBJ2-7
size: NA
DNA: TGTGCCTGGAAACGCATTCAGACTAGCGGGGGTCCGACCTACGAGCAGTACTTC
CDR3: CAWKRIQTSGGPTYEQYF

D: TRBD1
V: TRBV2
J: TRBJ1-1
size: NA
DNA: TGTGCCAGCGCCAACAGGGGGCGCTGGCTTGTGAACACTGAAGCTTTCTTT
CDR3: CASANRGRWLVNTEAFF

D: NA
V: TRBV15
J: TRBJ2-2
size: NA
DNA: TGTGCCACCAGCAGAGAAGTCGCTCAGGGAGCGTTCGGGGAGCTGTTTTTT
CDR3: CATSREVAQGAFGELFF

D: NA
V: TRBV5-6
J: TRBJ2-3
size: NA
DNA: TGTGCCAGCAGCTTGTCCCGGGTAACGCAGTATTTT
CDR3: CASSLSRVTQYF

D: TRBD1
V: TRBV11-3
J: TRBJ2-3
size: NA
DNA: TGTGCCAGCAGCTTTCAGGGGGCAGATACGCAGTATTTT
CDR3: CASSFQGADTQYF

D: NA
V: TRBV2
J: TRBJ1-1
size: NA
DNA: TGTGCCAGCAGGCTGACCGGACTAAGCTCTGAAGCTTTCTTT
CDR3: CASRLTGLSSEAFF

D: NA
V: TRBV5-4
J: TRBJ1-1
size: NA
DNA: TGTGCCAGCAGCTCTGGGGGGCGGACTGAAGCTTTCTTT
CDR3: CASSSGGRTEAFF

D: NA
V: TRBV5-1
J: TRBJ1-3
size: NA
DNA: TGCGCCAGCAGCTTGGCCGGGACTGGAAACACCATATATTTT
CDR3: CASSLAGTGNTIYF

D: TRBD1
V: TRBV5-1
J: TRBJ1-2
size: NA
DNA: TGCGCCAGCAGCTTCGTCGGACAGGGGGATTATGGCTACACCTTC
CDR3: CASSFVGQGDYGYTF

D: NA
V: TRBV5-1
J: TRBJ2-3
size: NA
DNA: TGCGCCAGCAGCCGACCTCCGGAGGTCACAGATACGCAGTATTTT
CDR3: CASSRPPEVTDTQYF

D: TRBD1
V: TRBV4-1
J: TRBJ2-3
size: NA
DNA: TGCGCCAGCAGCCAAGGGGACAGGGTAATAGATACGCAGTATTTT
CDR3: CASSQGDRVIDTQYF

D: NA
V: TRBV6-5
J: TRBJ2-6
size: NA
DNA: TGTGCCAGCAGTTTTGCAGGATCTGGGGCCAACGTCCTGACTTTC
CDR3: CASSFAGSGANVLTF

D: NA
V: TRBV30
J: TRBJ1-2
size: few
DNA: TGTGCCTGTCAGCAGAAAACCTATGGCTACACCTTC
CDR3: CACQQKTYGYTF

D: NA
V: TRBV2
J: TRBJ1-2
size: NA
DNA: TGTGCCAGCCGGGACGGTCCGGGGCCTGGCTACACCTTC
CDR3: CASRDGPGPGYTF

D: NA
V: TRBV18
J: TRBJ2-5
size: NA
DNA: TGTGCCAGCTCACCAGGTTTGAACCAAGAGACCCAGTACTTC
CDR3: CASSPGLNQETQYF

D: NA
V: TRBV28
J: TRBJ1-3
size: once
DNA: TGTGCCAGCAGCGGATGGGTCTCTGGAAACACCATATATTTT
CDR3: CASSGWVSGNTIYF

D: TRBD1
V: TRBV4-1
J: TRBJ1-1
size: NA
DNA: TGCGCCAGCAGCCAAGATTCCGGGACAGGGGGCACTGAAGCTTTCTTT
CDR3: CASSQDSGTGGTEAFF

D: NA
V: TRBV6-5
J: TRBJ1-2
size: NA
DNA: TGTGCCAGTTCTACTCAGACAGGAGTCAACTATGGCTACACCTTC
CDR3: CASSTQTGVNYGYTF

D: NA
V: TRBV5-6
J: TRBJ1-1
size: NA
DNA: TGTGCCAGCAGCCCTGGTGGGGGGAGCGGCACTGAAGCTTTCTTT
CDR3: CASSPGGGSGTEAFF

D: NA
V: TRBV6-6
J: TRBJ2-5
size: NA
DNA: TGTGCCAGCAGGGTATCCAGGGTTGGGGAGACCCAGTACTTC
CDR3: CASRVSRVGETQYF

D: NA
V: TRBV5-1
J: TRBJ2-7
size: NA
DNA: TGCGCCAGCAGCTTGATCTCAGGGAAGTACGAGCAGTACTTC
CDR3: CASSLISGKYEQYF

D: NA
V: TRBV7-8
J: TRBJ2-5
size: NA
DNA: TGTGCCAGCAGCTTCGGTGGTGAGACCCAGTACTTC
CDR3: CASSFGGETQYF

D: NA
V: TRBV30
J: TRBJ1-5
size: NA
DNA: TGTGCCTGGAGTGTACGAAGTCAGCCCCAGCATTTT
CDR3: CAWSVRSQPQHF

D: TRBD1
V: TRBV5-1
J: TRBJ1-1
size: NA
DNA: TGCGCCAGCAGCCCCTCCGGGACAGTCAAATTATTGAACACTGAAGCTTTCTTT
CDR3: CASSPSGTVKLLNTEAFF

D: TRBD1
V: TRBV5-1
J: TRBJ1-2
size: NA
DNA: TGCGCCAGCAGCTCTACAGGGGGAGCCCCGGGGGTCGGTGGCTACACCTTC
CDR3: CASSSTGGAPGVGGYTF

D: TRBD1
V: TRBV5-1
J: TRBJ1-1
size: few
DNA: TGCGCCAGCAGCTCGACGACAGGGGGAGGAACTGAAGCTTTCTTT
CDR3: CASSSTTGGGTEAFF

D: NA
V: TRBV5-1
J: TRBJ1-2
size: NA
DNA: TGCGCCAGCAGCGTCCCGTGGACCCGGGGGTACTATGGCTACACCTTC
CDR3: CASSVPWTRGYYGYTF

D: NA
V: TRBV27
J: TRBJ1-1
size: few
DNA: TGTGCCAGCAGTTATTCTACAGACACTGAAGCTTTCTTT
CDR3: CASSYSTDTEAFF